This T cell receptor (beta chain) was identified in a study of tumor-infiltrating lymphocytes in primary liver carcinoma. Study-wide context: With diameters of 4.2 to 10 cm, tumors were stage T1-T3 N0M0.

A constant-region primer primed TCR beta cDNA synthesis from roughly 500 ng of total RNA. ARM-PCR, slightly modified, supplied the TCR beta libraries through three nested multiplex PCR rounds. Via MiXCR, TCRdb re-called the multiplex PCR reads, giving one row per CDR3 protein. In the table there are about 120,000 distinct CDR3 sequences, under 70% of which are singletons. This clonotype was detected a few times. One junction end disagrees with the germline gene, perhaps due to a read error. Unsorted bulk tissue (roughly 19-31 mg) underwent RNA and DNA co-extraction. The sequenced sample consisted of tumor-adjacent normal liver tissue. The clonotype originates from a woman aged 55-70 years with primary liver carcinoma and hepatitis B virus infection.

The CDR3, as DNA: TGTGCCTGGAGTGTACTAGCCGACTACAGTGAGCAGTTCTTC. Translation gives CAWSVLADYSEQFF. J is TRBJ2-1 and V is TRBV30; TRBD2 might be the D (6 bases). Germline values: CDR1 GTSNPN, CDR2 SVGIG (reference sequence). The CDR3 runs to 14 residues. The variable domain in full, completed from reference TRBV30 and TRBJ2-1, reads SQTIHQWPATLVQPVGSPLSLECTVEGTSNPNLYWYRQAAGRGLQLLFYSVGIGQISSEVPQNLSASRPQDRQFILSSKKLLLSDSGFYLCAWSVLADYSEQFFGPGTRLTVL.